This T cell receptor beta chain comes out of a study of cytomegalovirus exposure and HLA in healthy donors. This CDR3 is built from 14 residues. From germline, CDR1 is MNHEY and CDR2 SVGAGI. After removal of 7 bases from V and 2 bases from J, the junction contained 6 bases not matched to a gene. It was with 60 Vbeta and 13 Jbeta primers that the PCR ran. The repertoire was sequenced with immunoSEQ multiplex PCR; TCRdb's copy has only in-frame clones and lacks some. The sample has under 150,000 clones; roughly four fifths are singletons. Input material: PBMCs. The chain links TRBV6-5 to TRBJ2-7; 9 positions match TRBD1. This TCR was sampled from a woman aged 45 to 65 in good health and CMV-seronegative. CDR3: CASKTGGKTYEQYF. CDR3 bases: TGTGCCAGCAAAACAGGGGGCAAGACCTACGAGCAGTACTTC.